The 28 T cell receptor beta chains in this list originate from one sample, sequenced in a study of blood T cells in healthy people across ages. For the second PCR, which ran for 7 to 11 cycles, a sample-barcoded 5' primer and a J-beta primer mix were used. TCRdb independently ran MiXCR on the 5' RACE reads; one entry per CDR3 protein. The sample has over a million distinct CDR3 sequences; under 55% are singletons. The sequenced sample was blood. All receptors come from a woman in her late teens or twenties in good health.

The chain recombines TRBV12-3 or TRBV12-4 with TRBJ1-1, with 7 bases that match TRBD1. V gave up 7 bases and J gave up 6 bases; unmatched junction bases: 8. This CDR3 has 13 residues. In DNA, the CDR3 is TGTGCCAGCAATTTCCTCGGGACAGCTGAAGCTTTCTTT. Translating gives CASNFLGTAEAFF.

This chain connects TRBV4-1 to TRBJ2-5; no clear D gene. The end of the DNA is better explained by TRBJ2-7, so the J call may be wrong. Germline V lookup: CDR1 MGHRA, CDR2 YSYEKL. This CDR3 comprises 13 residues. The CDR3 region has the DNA TGCGCCAGCAGCCTAACGGGCGGTCTCGAGCAGTACTTC. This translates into CASSLTGGLEQYF.

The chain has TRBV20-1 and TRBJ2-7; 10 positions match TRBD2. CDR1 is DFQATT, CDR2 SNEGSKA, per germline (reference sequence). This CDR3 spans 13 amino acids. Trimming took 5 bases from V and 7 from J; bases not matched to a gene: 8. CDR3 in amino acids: CSAATGTSDEQYF. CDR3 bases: TGCAGTGCTGCTACCGGGACTAGCGATGAGCAGTACTTC.

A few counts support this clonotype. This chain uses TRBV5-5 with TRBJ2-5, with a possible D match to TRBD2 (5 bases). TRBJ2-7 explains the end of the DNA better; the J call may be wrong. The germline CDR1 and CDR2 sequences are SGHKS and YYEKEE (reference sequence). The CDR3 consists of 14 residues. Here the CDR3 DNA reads TGTGCCAGCAGCTTAGAGGGAAGGGAATACGAGCAGTACTTC. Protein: CASSLEGREYEQYF.

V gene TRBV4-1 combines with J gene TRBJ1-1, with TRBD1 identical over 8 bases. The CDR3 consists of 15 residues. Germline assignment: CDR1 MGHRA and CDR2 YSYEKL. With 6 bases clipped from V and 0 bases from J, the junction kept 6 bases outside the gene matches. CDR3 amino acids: CASRDRDRLNTEAFF. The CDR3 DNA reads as TGCGCCAGCAGAGATCGGGACAGGTTGAACACTGAAGCTTTCTTT.

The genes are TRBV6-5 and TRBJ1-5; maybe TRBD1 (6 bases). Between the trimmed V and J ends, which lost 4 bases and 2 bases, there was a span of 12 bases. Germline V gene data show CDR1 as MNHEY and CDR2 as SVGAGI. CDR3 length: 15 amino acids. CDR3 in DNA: TGTGCCAGCAGTTCTACAGGGCGCGGCAATCAGCCCCAGCATTTT. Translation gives CASSSTGRGNQPQHF.

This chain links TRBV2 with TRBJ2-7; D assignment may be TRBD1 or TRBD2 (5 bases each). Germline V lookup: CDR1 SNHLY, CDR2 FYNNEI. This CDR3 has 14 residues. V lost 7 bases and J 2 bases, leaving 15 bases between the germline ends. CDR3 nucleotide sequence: TGTGCCAGCAATCCGGGACGCCTTACCTACGAGCAGTACTTC. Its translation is CASNPGRLTYEQYF. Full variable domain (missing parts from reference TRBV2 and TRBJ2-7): EPEVTQTPSHQVTQMGQEVILRCVPISNHLYFYWYRQILGQKVEFLVSFYNNEISEKSEIFDDQFSVERPDGSNFTLKIRSTKLEDSAMYFCASNPGRLTYEQYFGPGTRLTVT.

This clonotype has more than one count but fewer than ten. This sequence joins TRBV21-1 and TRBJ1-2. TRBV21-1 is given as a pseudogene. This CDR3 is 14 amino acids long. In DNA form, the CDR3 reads TGTGCCAGCAGCAAAGGGGCGGGAAGACGCGGCTACACCTTC. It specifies CASSKGAGRRGYTF.

As DNA, the CDR3 is TGCAGCGTTGTTCTAGCGGGAGCCCAGCAGTACTTC. This gives the protein CSVVLAGAQQYF. This chain connects TRBV29-1 to TRBJ2-7; 10 bases line up with TRBD2. Germline V gene sequence: CDR1 SQVTM, CDR2 ANQGSEA. The CDR3 contains 12 residues. The V and J ends lost 4 bases and 8 bases, in that order; junction bases with no gene match: 5.

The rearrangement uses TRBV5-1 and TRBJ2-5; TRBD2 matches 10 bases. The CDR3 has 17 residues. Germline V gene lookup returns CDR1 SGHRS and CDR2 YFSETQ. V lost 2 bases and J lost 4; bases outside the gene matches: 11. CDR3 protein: CASSLRDGLAVLETQYF. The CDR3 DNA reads TGCGCCAGCAGCTTAAGGGATGGACTAGCGGTTTTAGAGACCCAGTACTTC. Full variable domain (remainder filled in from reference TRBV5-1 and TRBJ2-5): KAGVTQTPRYLIKTRGQQVTLSCSPISGHRSVSWYQQTPGQGLQFLFEYFSETQRNKGNFPGRFSGRQFSNSRSEMNVSTLELGDSALYLCASSLRDGLAVLETQYFGPGTRLLVL.

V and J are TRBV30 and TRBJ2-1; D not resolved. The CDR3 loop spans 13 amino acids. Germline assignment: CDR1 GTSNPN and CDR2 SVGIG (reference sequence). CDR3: CVLIQSSYNEQFF. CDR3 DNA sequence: TGTGTCCTGATACAGAGCTCCTACAATGAGCAGTTCTTC.

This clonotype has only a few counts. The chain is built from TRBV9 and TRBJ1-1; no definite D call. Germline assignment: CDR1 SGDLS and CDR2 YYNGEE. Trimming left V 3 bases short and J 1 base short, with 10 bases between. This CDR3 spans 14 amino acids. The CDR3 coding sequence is TGTGCCAGCAGCGAGAGGACGGGGAACACTGAAGCTTTCTTT. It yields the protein CASSERTGNTEAFF.

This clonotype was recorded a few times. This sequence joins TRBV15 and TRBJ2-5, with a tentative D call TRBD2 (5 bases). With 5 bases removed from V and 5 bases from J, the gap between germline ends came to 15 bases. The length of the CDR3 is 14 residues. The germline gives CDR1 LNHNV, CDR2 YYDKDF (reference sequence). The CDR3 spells CATSFAGVGETQYF. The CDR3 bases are TGTGCCACCAGCTTCGCCGGGGTGGGGGAGACCCAGTACTTC. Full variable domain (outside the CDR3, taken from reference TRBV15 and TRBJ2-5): DAMVIQNPRYQVTQFGKPVTLSCSQTLNHNVMYWYQQKSSQAPKLLFHYYDKDFNNEADTPDNFQSRRPNTSFCFLDIRSPGLGDTAMYLCATSFAGVGETQYFGPGTRLLVL.

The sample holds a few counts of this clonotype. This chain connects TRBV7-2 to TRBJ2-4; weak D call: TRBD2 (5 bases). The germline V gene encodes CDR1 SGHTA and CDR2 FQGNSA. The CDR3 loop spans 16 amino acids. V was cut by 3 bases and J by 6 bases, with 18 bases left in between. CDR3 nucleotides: TGTGCCAGCAGCTTTCCCCCGGGCAGCGGTACAAACATTCAGTACTTC. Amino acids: CASSFPPGSGTNIQYF.

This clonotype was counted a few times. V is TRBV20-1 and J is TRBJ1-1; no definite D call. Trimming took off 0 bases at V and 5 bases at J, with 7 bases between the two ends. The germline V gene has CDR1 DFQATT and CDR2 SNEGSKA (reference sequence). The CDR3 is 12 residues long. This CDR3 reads CSAREGVTEAFF. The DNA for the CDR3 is TGCAGTGCTAGAGAAGGAGTGACTGAAGCTTTCTTT.

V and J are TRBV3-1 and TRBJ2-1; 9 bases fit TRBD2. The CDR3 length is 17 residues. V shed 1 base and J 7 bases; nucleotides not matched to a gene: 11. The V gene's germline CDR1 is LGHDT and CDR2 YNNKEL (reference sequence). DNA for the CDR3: TGTGCCAGCAGCCAAGCTCAGCTAGCGGGATATTGGAATGAGCAGTTCTTC. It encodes CASSQAQLAGYWNEQFF.

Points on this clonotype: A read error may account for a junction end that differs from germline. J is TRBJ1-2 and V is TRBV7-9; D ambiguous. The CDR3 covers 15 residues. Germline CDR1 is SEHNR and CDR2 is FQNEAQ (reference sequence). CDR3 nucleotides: TGTGCCAGCAGCTTAGTCGGGAGAGCTAACTATGACTACACCTTC. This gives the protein CASSLVGRANYDYTF.

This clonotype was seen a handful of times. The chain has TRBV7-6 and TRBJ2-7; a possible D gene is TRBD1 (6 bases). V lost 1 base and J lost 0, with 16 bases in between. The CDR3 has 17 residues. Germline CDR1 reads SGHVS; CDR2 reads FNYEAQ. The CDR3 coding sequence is TGTGCCAGCAGCTTAGGGTCTTCAGGGGCCACCTCCTACGAGCAGTACTTC. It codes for CASSLGSSGATSYEQYF.

The CDR3 DNA sequence: TGTGCCAGCGGTCGACAGGGCCTTAACTATGGCTACACCTTC. It encodes CASGRQGLNYGYTF. The rearrangement uses TRBV7-2 and TRBJ1-2, with 7 bases identical to TRBD1. The germline V gene encodes CDR1 SGHTA and CDR2 FQGNSA. Trimming removed 8 bases from V and 1 base from J; junction bases left unmatched: 7. The CDR3 is 14 amino acids.

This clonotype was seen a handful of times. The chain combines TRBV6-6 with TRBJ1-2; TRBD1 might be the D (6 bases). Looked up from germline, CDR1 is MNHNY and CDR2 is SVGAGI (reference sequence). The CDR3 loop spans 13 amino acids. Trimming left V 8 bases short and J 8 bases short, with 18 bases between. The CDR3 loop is CASVGGGLVGYTF. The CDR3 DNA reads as TGTGCCAGCGTCGGCGGGGGGCTGGTCGGCTACACCTTC.

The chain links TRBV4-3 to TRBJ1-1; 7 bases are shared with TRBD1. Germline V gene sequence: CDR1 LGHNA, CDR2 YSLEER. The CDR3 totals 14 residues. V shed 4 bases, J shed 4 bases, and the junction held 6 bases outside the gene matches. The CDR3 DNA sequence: TGCGCCAGCAGCCTATTGGACAGGACCACTGAAGCTTTCTTT. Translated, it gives CASSLLDRTTEAFF.

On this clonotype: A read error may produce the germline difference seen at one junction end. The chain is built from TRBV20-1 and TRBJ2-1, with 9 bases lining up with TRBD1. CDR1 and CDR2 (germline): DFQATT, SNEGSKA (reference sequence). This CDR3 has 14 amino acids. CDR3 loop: CSASGTGKYNERFF. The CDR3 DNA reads TGCAGTGCCTCCGGGACAGGGAAGTACAATGAGCGGTTCTTC.

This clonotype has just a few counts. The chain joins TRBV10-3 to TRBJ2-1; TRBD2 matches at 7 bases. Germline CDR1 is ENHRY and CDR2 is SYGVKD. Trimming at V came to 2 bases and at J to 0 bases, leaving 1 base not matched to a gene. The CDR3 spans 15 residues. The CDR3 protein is CAISEREVSYNEQFF. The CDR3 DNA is TGTGCCATCAGTGAGCGGGAGGTCTCCTACAATGAGCAGTTCTTC.

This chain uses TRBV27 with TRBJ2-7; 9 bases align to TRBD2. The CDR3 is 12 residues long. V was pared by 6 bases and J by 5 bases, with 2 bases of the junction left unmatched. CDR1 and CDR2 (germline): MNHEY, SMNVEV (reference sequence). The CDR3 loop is CASRTSGDEQYF. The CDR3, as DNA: TGTGCCAGCAGGACTAGCGGTGACGAGCAGTACTTC.

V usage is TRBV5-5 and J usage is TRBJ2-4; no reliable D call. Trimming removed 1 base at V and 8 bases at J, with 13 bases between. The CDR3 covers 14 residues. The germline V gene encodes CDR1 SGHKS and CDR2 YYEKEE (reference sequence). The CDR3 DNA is TGTGCCAGCAGCTTGTTCCCCCTTAGAGACATTCAGTACTTC. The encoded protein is CASSLFPLRDIQYF.

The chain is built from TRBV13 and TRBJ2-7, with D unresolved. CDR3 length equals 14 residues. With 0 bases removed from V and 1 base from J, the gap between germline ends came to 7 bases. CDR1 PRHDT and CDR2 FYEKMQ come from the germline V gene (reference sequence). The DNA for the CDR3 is TGTGCCAGCAGCTTAGGTTATAGGTCCTACGAGCAGTACTTC. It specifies CASSLGYRSYEQYF.

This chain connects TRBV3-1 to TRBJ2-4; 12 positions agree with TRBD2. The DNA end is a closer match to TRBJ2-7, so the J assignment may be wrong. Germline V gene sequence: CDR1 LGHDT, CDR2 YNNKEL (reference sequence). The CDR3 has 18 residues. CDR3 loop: CASSQETSGGKPAYEQYF. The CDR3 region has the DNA TGTGCCAGCAGCCAAGAAACTAGCGGGGGGAAGCCCGCCTACGAGCAGTACTTC.

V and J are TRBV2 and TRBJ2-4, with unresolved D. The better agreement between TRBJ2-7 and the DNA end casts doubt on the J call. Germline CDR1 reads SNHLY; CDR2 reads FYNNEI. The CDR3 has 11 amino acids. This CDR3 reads CASTLFYEQYF. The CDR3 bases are TGTGCCAGCACCCTGTTCTACGAGCAGTACTTC.